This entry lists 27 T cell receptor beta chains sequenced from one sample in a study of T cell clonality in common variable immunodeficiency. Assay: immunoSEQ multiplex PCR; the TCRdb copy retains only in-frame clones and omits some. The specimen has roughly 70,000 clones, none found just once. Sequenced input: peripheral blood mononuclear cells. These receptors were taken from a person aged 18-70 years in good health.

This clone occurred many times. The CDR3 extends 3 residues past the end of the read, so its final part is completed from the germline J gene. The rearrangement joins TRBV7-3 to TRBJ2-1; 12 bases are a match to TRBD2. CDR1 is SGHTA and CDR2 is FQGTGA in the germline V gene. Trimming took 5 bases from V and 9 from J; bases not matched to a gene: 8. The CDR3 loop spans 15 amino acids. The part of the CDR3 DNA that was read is TGTGCCAGCAGCCCCCTAGCGGGGGGGAGCGGTGAG. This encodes CASSPLAGGSGE. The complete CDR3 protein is CASSPLAGGSGEQFF.

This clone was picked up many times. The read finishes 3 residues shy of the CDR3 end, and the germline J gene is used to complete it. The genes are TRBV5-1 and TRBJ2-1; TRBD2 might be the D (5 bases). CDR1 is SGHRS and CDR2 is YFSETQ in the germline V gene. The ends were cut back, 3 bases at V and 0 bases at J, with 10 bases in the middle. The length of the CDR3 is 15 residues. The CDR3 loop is CASSSSGSSYNEQFF. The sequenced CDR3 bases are TGCGCCAGCAGCTCGTCGGGGAGCTCCTACAATGAG.

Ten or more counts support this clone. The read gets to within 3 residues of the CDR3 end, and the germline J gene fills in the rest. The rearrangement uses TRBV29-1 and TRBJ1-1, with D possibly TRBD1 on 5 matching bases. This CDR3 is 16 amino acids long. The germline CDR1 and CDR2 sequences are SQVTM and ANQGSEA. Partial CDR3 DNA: TGCAGCGTAGACGGGACTAGCGGGAGGGCGAGCAATGAG. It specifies CSVDGTSGRASNE. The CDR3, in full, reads CSVDGTSGRASNEAFF.

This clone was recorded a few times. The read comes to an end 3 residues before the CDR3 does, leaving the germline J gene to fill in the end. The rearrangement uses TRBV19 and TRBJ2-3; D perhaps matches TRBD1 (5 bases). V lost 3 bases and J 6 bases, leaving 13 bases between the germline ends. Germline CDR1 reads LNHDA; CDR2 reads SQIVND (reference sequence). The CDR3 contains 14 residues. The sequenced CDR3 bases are TGTGCCAGTAGTATGGTAGTCAGGGTGGATACG. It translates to CASSMVVRVDT. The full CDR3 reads CASSMVVRVDTQYF.

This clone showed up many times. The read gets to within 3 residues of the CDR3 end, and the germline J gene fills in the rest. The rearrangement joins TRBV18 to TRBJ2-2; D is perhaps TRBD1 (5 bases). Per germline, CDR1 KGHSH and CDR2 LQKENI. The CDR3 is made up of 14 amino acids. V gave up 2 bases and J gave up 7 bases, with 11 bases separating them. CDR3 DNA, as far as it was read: TGTGCCAGCTCACCAGGGGCAGCAAACGGGGAG. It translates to CASSPGAANGE. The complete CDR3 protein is CASSPGAANGELFF.

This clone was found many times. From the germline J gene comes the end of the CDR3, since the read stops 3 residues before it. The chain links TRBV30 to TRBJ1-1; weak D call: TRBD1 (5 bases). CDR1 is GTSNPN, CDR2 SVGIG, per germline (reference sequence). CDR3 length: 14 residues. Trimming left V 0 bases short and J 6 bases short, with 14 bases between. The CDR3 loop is CAWSVDRTDAEAFF. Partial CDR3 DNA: TGTGCCTGGAGTGTAGACAGAACCGACGCTGAA.

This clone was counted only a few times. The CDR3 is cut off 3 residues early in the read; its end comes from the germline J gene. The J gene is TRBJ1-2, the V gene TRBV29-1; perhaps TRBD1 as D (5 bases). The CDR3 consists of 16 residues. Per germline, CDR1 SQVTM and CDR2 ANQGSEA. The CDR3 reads CSVEEYAPARAGSYTF. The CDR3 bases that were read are TGCAGCGTTGAAGAGTACGCCCCAGCCAGGGCGGGGAGC.

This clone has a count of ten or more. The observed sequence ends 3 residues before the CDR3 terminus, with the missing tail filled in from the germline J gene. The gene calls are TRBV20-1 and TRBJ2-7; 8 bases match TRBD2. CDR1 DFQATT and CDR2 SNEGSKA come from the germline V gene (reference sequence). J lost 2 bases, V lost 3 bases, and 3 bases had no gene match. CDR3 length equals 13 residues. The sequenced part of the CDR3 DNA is TGCAGTGCTAGGATACTAGCGGCCTACGAG. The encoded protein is CSARILAAYE. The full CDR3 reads CSARILAAYEQYF.

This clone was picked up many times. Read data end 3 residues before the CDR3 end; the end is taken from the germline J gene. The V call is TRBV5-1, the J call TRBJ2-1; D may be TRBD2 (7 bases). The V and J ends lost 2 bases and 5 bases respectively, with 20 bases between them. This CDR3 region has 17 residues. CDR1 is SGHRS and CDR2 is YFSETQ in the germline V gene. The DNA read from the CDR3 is TGCGCCAGCAGCTTCTGGGGGGCTAGCGGAAAGAACAATGAG. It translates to CASSFWGASGKNNE. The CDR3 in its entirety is CASSFWGASGKNNEQFF.

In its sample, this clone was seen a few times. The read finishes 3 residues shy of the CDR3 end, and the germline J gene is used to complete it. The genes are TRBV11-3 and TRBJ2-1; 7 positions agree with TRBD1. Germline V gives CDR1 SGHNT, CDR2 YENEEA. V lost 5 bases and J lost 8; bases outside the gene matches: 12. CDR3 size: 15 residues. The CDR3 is CASSQTGTEVHEQFF. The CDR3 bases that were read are TGTGCCAGCAGCCAGACCGGGACAGAGGTCCATGAG.

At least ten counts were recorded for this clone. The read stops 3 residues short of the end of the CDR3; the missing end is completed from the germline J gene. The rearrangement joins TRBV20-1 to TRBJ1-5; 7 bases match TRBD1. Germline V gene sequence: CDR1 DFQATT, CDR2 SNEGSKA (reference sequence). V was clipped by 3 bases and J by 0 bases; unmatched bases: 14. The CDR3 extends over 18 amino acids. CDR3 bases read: TGCAGTGCTAGCGGGAGGAGACAGGGTGGGATTAGCAATCAGCCC. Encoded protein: CSASGRRQGGISNQP. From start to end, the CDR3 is CSASGRRQGGISNQPQHF.

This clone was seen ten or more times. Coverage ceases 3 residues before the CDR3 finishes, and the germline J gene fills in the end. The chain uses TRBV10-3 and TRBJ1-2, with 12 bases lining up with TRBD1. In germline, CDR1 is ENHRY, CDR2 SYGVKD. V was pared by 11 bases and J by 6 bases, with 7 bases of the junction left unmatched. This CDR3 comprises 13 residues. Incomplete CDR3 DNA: TGTGCCGCAGGGACAGGGGGCCTGGATGGC. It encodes CAAGTGGLDG. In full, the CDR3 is CAAGTGGLDGYTF.

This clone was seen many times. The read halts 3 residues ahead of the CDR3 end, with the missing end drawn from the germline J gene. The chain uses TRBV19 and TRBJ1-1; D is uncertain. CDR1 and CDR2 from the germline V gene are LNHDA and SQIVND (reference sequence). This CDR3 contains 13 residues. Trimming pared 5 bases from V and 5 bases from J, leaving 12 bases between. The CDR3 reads CASSVQPGTEAFF. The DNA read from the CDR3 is TGTGCCAGTAGTGTACAGCCTGGTACTGAA.

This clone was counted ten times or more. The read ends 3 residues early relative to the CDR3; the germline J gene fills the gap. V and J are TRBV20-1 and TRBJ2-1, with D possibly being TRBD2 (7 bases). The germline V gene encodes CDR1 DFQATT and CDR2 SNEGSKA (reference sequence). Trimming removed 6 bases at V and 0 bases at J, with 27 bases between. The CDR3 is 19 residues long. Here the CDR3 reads CSAGGGGGQIRSSYNEQFF. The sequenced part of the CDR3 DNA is TGCAGTGCGGGGGGAGGGGGGGGCCAAATCCGGAGCTCCTACAATGAG.

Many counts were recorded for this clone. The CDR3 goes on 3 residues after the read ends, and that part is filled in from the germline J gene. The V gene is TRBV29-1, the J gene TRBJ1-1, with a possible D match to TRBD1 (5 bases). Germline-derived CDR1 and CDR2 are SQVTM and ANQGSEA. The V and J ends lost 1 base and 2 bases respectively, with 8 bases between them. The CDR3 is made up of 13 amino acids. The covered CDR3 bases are TGCAGCGTTGAAGCGACAGCCAACACTGAA. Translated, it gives CSVEATANTE. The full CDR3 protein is CSVEATANTEAFF.

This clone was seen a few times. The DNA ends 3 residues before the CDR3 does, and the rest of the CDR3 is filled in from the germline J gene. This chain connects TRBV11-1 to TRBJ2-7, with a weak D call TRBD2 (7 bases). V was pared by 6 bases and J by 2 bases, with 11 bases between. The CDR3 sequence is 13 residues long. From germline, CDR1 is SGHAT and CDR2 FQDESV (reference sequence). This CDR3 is CASRGGTTYEQYF. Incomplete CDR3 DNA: TGTGCCAGCAGGGGGGGGACAACCTACGAG.

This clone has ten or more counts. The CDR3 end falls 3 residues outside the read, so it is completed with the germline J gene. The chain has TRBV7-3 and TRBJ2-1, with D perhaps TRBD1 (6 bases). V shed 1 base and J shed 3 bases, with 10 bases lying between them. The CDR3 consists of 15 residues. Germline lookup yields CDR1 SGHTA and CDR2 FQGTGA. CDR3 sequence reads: CASSLIQGYYNEQFF. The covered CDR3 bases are TGTGCCAGCAGCTTAATCCAGGGGTACTACAATGAG.

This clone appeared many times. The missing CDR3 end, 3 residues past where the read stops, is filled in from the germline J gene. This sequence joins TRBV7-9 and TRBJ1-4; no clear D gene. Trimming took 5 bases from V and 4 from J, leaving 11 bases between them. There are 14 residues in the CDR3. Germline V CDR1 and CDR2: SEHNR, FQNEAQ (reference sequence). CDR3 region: CASSAGSSNEKLFF. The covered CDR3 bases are TGTGCCAGCAGCGCGGGGTCTAGTAATGAAAAA.

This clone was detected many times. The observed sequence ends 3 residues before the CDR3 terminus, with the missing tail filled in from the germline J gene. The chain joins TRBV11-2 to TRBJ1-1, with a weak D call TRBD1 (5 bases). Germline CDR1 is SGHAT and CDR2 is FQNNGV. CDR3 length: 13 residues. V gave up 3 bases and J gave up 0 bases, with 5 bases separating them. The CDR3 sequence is CASSLGLNTEAFF. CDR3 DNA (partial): TGTGCCAGCAGCTTGGGGCTGAACACTGAA. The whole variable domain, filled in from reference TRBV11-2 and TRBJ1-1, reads EAGVAQSPRYKIIEKRQSVAFWCNPISGHATLYWYQQILGQGPKLLIQFQNNGVVDDSQLPKDRFSAERLKGVDSTLKIQPAKLEDSAVYLCASSLGLNTEAFFGQGTRLTVV.

CDR3 region: CASSPGQGRNEQFF. The sequenced part of the CDR3 DNA is TGTGCCAGCTCTCCGGGACAGGGTAGGAATGAG. The chain joins TRBV18 to TRBJ2-1; TRBD1 matches at 9 bases. The CDR3 goes on 3 residues after the read ends, and that part is filled in from the germline J gene. The junction had 7 bases not matched to a gene; V was cut back by 6 bases and J by 7 bases. Germline-derived CDR1 and CDR2 are KGHSH and LQKENI. The CDR3 totals 14 residues. Full variable domain (outside the CDR3, taken from reference TRBV18 and TRBJ2-1): NAGVMQNPRHLVRRRGQEARLRCSPMKGHSHVYWYRQLPEEGLKFMVYLQKENIIDESGMPKERFSAEFPKEGPSILRIQQVVRGDSAAYFCASSPGQGRNEQFFGPGTRLTVL.

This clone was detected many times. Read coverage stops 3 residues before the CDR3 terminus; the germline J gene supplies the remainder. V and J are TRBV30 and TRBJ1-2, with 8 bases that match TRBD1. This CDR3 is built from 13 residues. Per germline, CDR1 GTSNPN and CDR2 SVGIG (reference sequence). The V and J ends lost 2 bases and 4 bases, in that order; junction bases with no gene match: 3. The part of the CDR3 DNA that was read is TGTGCCTGGAGTTCAGGGGGCTCCTATGGC. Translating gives CAWSSGGSYG. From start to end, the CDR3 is CAWSSGGSYGYTF. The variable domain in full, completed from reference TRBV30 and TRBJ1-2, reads SQTIHQWPATLVQPVGSPLSLECTVEGTSNPNLYWYRQAAGRGLQLLFYSVGIGQISSEVPQNLSASRPQDRQFILSSKKLLLSDSGFYLCAWSSGGSYGYTFGSGTRLTVV.

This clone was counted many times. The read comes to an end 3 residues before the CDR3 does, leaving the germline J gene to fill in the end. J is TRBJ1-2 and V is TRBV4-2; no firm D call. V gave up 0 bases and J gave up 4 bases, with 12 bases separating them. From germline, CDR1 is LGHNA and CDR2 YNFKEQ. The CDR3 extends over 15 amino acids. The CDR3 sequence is CASSQDNSLSYGYTF. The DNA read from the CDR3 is TGTGCCAGCAGCCAAGATAATAGCCTTAGCTATGGC.

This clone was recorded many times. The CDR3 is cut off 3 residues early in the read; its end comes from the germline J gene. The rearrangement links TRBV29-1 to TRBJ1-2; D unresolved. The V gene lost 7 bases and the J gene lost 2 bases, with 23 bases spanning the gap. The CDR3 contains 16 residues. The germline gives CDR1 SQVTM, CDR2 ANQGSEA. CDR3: CSALVPRRLGNYGYTF. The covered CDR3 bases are TGCAGCGCTCTGGTCCCGCGCCGGTTAGGGAACTATGGC. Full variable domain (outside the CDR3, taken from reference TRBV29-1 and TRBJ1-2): SAVISQKPSRDICQRGTSLTIQCQVDSQVTMMFWYRQQPGQSLTLIATANQGSEATYESGFVIDKFPISRPNLTFSTLTVSNMSPEDSSIYLCSALVPRRLGNYGYTFGSGTRLTVV.

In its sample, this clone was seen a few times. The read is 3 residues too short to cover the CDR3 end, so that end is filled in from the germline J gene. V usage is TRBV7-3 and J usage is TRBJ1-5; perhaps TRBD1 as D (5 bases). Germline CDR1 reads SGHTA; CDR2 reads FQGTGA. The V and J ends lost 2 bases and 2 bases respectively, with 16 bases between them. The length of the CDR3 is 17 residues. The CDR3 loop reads CASSLGGDGVGNQPQHF. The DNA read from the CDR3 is TGTGCCAGCAGCTTAGGGGGGGATGGGGTGGGCAATCAGCCC.

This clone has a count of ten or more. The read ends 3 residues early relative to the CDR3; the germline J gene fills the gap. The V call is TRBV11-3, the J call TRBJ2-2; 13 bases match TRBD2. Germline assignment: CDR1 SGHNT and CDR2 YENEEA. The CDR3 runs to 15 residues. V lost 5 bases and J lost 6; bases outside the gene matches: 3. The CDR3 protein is CASSLLAGGAGELFF. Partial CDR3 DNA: TGTGCCAGCAGCCTACTAGCGGGAGGGGCCGGGGAG.

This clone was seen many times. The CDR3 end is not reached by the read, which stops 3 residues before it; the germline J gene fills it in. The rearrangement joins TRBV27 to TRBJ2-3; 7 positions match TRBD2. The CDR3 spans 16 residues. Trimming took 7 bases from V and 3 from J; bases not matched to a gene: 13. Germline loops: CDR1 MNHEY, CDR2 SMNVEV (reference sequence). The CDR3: CASNYRGSGPTDTQYF. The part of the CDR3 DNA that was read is TGTGCCAGCAATTACCGGGGTAGCGGGCCTACAGATACG.

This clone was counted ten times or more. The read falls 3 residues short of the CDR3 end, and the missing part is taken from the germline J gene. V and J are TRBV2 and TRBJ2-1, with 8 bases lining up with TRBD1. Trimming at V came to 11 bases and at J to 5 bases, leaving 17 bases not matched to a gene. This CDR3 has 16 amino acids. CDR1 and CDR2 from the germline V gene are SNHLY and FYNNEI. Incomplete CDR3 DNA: TGTGCCTTCTCGATGAGTTTGACAGGGGCCAACAATGAG. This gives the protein CAFSMSLTGANNE. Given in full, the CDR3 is CAFSMSLTGANNEQFF.